The 20 T cell receptor beta chains below come from one sample, sequenced in a study of blood T cell repertoires in COVID-19. The protocol was immunoSEQ multiplex PCR, while the TCRdb copy is restricted to in-frame clones and leaves out a portion. The sample holds 30,000 to 35,000 clones, 93% seen once. Source material: peripheral blood. These receptors all stem from a human donor in a cohort sampled during active COVID-19.

This sequence joins TRBV7-3 and TRBJ1-3; unclear D gene. In germline, CDR1 is SGHTA, CDR2 FQGTGA. The ends were cut back, 5 bases at V and 0 bases at J, with 5 bases in the middle. The CDR3 contains 13 residues. The CDR3 loop reads CASSAGSGNTIYF. CDR3 nucleotide sequence: TGTGCCAGCAGCGCAGGCTCTGGAAACACCATATATTTT.

The chain recombines TRBV30 with TRBJ2-3, with TRBD2 matching 11 bases. Losses at the gene ends were 8 bases for V and 5 bases for J; bases not matched to a gene: 6. The CDR3 runs to 13 residues. CDR1 and CDR2 (germline): GTSNPN, SVGIG (reference sequence). DNA for the CDR3: TGTGCCCTTCTTAGCGGGGGGGGAGATACGCAGTATTTT. The encoded protein is CALLSGGGDTQYF. Supplemented by reference TRBV30 and TRBJ2-3, the full variable domain reads SQTIHQWPATLVQPVGSPLSLECTVEGTSNPNLYWYRQAAGRGLQLLFYSVGIGQISSEVPQNLSASRPQDRQFILSSKKLLLSDSGFYLCALLSGGGDTQYFGPGTRLTVL.

This chain links TRBV30 with TRBJ1-1; D remains ambiguous. Germline-derived CDR1 and CDR2 are GTSNPN and SVGIG (reference sequence). Trimming cost V 4 bases and J 10 bases, with 13 bases left between them. The CDR3 spans 11 residues. The CDR3 is CAWTIYNRAFF. The DNA for the CDR3 is TGTGCCTGGACCATATATAACAGAGCTTTCTTT.

The CDR3 region has the DNA TGTGCCAGCAGTTTCCCTCATGCGGACGGCCCGGGGCAAGAGACCCAGTACTTC. Protein sequence: CASSFPHADGPGQETQYF. The V and J genes are TRBV28 and TRBJ2-5, with D perhaps TRBD2 (5 bases). The CDR3 runs to 18 residues. V lost 3 bases to trimming and J lost 2 bases, with 22 bases between them. CDR1 MDHEN and CDR2 SYDVKM come from the germline V gene.

V gene TRBV12-3 or TRBV12-4 combines with J gene TRBJ2-5; D not resolved. There are 12 residues in the CDR3. Trimming left V 3 bases short and J 4 bases short, with 6 bases between. CDR3 loop: CASSLGLETQYF. The CDR3 nucleotides are TGTGCCAGCAGTTTGGGCCTAGAGACCCAGTACTTC.

The V call is TRBV6-5, the J call TRBJ2-5, with TRBD2 matching over 8 bases. The CDR3 has 14 amino acids. J gave up 3 bases and V 9 bases, and 9 bases lay outside the gene matches. Germline V gene data show CDR1 as MNHEY and CDR2 as SVGAGI. The CDR3 sequence: CASFAGGLEETQYF. The CDR3 region has the DNA TGTGCCAGTTTTGCGGGAGGACTAGAAGAGACCCAGTACTTC.

This clone was observed once. V and J are TRBV5-1 and TRBJ1-6; no definite D call. In germline, CDR1 is SGHRS, CDR2 YFSETQ. The V end was cut by 4 bases, the J end by 3 bases, with 11 bases between. The CDR3 runs to 15 residues. CDR3 residues: CASSPGVNYNSPLHF. CDR3 DNA sequence: TGCGCCAGCAGCCCCGGGGTAAACTATAATTCACCCCTCCACTTT.

This clone was counted a few times. At one end, the junction sequence differs from germline, possibly due to a read error. The gene calls are TRBV10-2 and TRBJ1-2; maybe TRBD1 (5 bases). The CDR3 has 15 amino acids. CDR1 and CDR2 (germline): WSHSY, SAAADI. The CDR3 loop reads CASRESTDAGRGYTF. The CDR3 DNA follows: TGCGCCAGCAGAGAGTCAACCGACGCGGGGCGTGGCTACACCTTC.

This chain connects TRBV28 to TRBJ2-5; D might be TRBD2 (5 bases). This CDR3 spans 14 amino acids. V lost 5 bases to trimming and J lost 2 bases, with 12 bases between them. The V gene's germline CDR1 is MDHEN and CDR2 SYDVKM. CDR3: CASSRRGGQETQYF. The CDR3 DNA reads as TGTGCCAGCAGTCGCCGGGGTGGTCAAGAGACCCAGTACTTC.

The chain employs TRBV3-1 (or the pseudogene TRBV3-2) and TRBJ2-1; 10 bases match TRBD2. CDR1 and CDR2 (germline): LGHDT, YNNKEL (reference sequence). The CDR3 totals 17 residues. V lost 3 bases, J lost 4 bases, and 9 bases stayed unmatched. The CDR3 loop reads CASSQPDSGGLYNEQFF. CDR3 bases: TGTGCCAGCAGCCAGCCCGATAGCGGGGGGCTATACAATGAGCAGTTCTTC.

Turning to this clone: The junction does not match germline at one end; this may be a read error. J is TRBJ1-2 and V is TRBV10-1; 8 bases match TRBD1. The CDR3 runs 12 residues. Germline loops: CDR1 WNHNN, CDR2 SYGVQD (reference sequence). The CDR3 loop is CASTNSGTGIVF. As DNA, the CDR3 is TGCGCCAGCACGAACTCCGGGACAGGCATCGTCTTC.

This chain joins TRBV29-1 and TRBJ2-7; 9 bases fit TRBD1. The CDR3 length is 13 residues. The V segment lost 7 bases and the J segment 2 bases; nucleotides outside the gene matches: 6. The V gene's germline CDR1 is SQVTM and CDR2 ANQGSEA. The CDR3 DNA reads as TGCAGCGGTACAGGGGGCAGCACCTACGAGCAGTACTTC. Its translation: CSGTGGSTYEQYF.

Details on this clone: Its ends do not fully match the called genes, so a read error is possible. The chain joins TRBV7-7 to TRBJ2-7; 13 nucleotides line up with TRBD2. The CDR3 loop spans 16 amino acids. From germline, CDR1 is SSHAT and CDR2 FNYEAQ (reference sequence). Here the CDR3 reads CASSLLYGLAGAEQYF. For the CDR3, the DNA is TGTGCTAGCAGCTTGCTATACGGACTAGCGGGAGCCGAGCAGTACTTC.

The rearrangement links TRBV29-1 to TRBJ2-2; possibly TRBD2 for D (6 bases). The V end was cut by 1 base, the J end by 4 bases, with 13 bases between. The germline V gene encodes CDR1 SQVTM and CDR2 ANQGSEA. The length of the CDR3 is 15 residues. The CDR3 DNA reads TGCAGCGTTGAAGGCGGGACTGCTATCACCGGGGAGCTGTTTTTT. Translating gives CSVEGGTAITGELFF.

This clone was seen just once. CDR3 in DNA: TGTGCCAGCAGCCCGCGTGGGGGGGGTGGTGAAAAACTGTTTTTT. Translation gives CASSPRGGGGEKLFF. This rearrangement joins TRBV7-9 to TRBJ1-4, with D perhaps TRBD1 (5 bases). From germline, CDR1 is SEHNR and CDR2 FQNEAQ (reference sequence). Trimming took 5 bases from V and 7 from J, leaving 17 bases between them. The length of the CDR3 is 15 residues.

The gene calls are TRBV21-1 and TRBJ1-1; the table names TRBD1, a call not compared with the DNA. TRBV21-1 is noted as a pseudogene. The CDR3 is 18 amino acids. CDR3 nucleotide sequence: TGTGCCAGCAGCAAAAAATTATGTTGGACAGACGTGAACACTGAAGCTTTCTTT. Protein sequence: CASSKKLCWTDVNTEAFF.

This rearrangement joins TRBV18 to TRBJ2-7; maybe TRBD2 (6 bases). The CDR3 runs 16 residues. The V gene lost 9 bases and the J gene lost 2 bases, with 23 bases spanning the gap. Germline V gene sequence: CDR1 KGHSH, CDR2 LQKENI. CDR3 sequence: CASSKSLGTQPYEQYF. Here the CDR3 DNA reads TGTGCCAGTTCAAAGTCCCTGGGGACTCAGCCCTACGAGCAGTACTTC.

The chain uses TRBV6-5 and TRBJ2-7, with 7 bases lining up with TRBD2. This CDR3 has 15 amino acids. Germline CDR1 and CDR2: MNHEY and SVGAGI. With V trimmed by 6 bases and J by 2 bases, 10 bases remained unmatched. The CDR3: CASSSRTSATYEQYF. CDR3 in DNA: TGTGCCAGCAGCTCCCGGACTAGTGCGACCTACGAGCAGTACTTC.

This chain uses TRBV6-5 with TRBJ1-2; 7 nucleotides agree with TRBD1. Germline CDR1 is MNHEY and CDR2 is SVGAGI. This CDR3 has 14 residues. Trimming cost V 6 bases and J 2 bases; bases outside gene matches: 6. The CDR3 reads CASSLGTENYGYTF. The DNA of the CDR3 is TGTGCCAGCAGCCTCGGGACAGAGAACTATGGCTACACCTTC.

The genes are TRBV11-2 and TRBJ1-6; the D is unclear. Per the germline V gene, CDR1 is SGHAT and CDR2 is FQNNGV. The CDR3 is 14 residues long. Trimming removed 6 bases at V and 0 bases at J, with 6 bases between. Here the CDR3 reads CASRIDSYNSPLHF. CDR3 DNA sequence: TGTGCCAGCAGGATAGACTCCTATAATTCACCCCTCCACTTT. Complete variable domain (other parts from reference TRBV11-2 and TRBJ1-6): EAGVAQSPRYKIIEKRQSVAFWCNPISGHATLYWYQQILGQGPKLLIQFQNNGVVDDSQLPKDRFSAERLKGVDSTLKIQPAKLEDSAVYLCASRIDSYNSPLHFGNGTRLTVT.